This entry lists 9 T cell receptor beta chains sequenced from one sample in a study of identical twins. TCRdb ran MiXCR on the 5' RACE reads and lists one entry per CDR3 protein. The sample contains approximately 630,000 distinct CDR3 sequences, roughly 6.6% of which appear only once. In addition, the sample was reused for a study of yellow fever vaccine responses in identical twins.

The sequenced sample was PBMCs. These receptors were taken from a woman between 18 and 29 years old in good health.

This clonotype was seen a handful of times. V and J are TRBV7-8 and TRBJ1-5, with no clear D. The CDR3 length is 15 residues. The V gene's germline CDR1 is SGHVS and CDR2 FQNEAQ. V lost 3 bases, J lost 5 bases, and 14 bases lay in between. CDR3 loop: CASSFGVGVDQPQHF. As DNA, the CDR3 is TGTGCCAGCAGCTTTGGAGTAGGTGTTGATCAGCCCCAGCATTTT. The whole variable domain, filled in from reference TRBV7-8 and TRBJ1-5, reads GAGVSQSPRYKVAKRGQDVALRCDPISGHVSLFWYQQALGQGPEFLTYFQNEAQLDKSGLPSDRFFAERPEGSVSTLKIQRTQQEDSAVYLCASSFGVGVDQPQHFGDGTRLSIL.

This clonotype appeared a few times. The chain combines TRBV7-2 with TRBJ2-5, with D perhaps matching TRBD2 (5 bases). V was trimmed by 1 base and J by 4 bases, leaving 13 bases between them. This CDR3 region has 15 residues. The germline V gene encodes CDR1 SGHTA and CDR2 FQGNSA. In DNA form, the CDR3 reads TGTGCCAGCAGCTTAGGACAACGTCGGGGAGAGACCCAGTACTTC. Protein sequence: CASSLGQRRGETQYF. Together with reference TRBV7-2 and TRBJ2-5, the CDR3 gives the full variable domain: GAGVSQSPSNKVTEKGKDVELRCDPISGHTALYWYRQSLGQGLEFLIYFQGNSAPDKSGLPSDRFSAERTGGSVSTLTIQRTQQEDSAVYLCASSLGQRRGETQYFGPGTRLLVL.

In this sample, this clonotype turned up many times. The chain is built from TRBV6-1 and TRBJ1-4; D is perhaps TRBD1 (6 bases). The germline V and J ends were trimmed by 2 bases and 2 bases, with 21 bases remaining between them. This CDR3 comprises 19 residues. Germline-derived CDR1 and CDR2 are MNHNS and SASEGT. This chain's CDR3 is CASSELVLGGRVTNEKLFF. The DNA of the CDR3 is TGTGCCAGCAGTGAATTAGTTTTGGGGGGGCGCGTGACTAATGAAAAACTGTTTTTT.

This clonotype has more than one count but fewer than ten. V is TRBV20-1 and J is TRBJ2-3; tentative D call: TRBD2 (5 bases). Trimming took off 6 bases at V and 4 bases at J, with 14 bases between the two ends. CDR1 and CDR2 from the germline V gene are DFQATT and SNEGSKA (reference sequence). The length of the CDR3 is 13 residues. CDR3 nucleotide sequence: TGCAGTGCGGTGGGTCTGCGGGCAGATACGCAGTATTTT. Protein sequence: CSAVGLRADTQYF.

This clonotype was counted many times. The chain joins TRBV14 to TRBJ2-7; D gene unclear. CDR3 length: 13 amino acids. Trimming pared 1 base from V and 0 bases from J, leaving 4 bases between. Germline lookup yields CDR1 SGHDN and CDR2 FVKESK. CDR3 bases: TGTGCCAGCAGCCAAGGGCTCTCCTACGAGCAGTACTTC. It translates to CASSQGLSYEQYF.

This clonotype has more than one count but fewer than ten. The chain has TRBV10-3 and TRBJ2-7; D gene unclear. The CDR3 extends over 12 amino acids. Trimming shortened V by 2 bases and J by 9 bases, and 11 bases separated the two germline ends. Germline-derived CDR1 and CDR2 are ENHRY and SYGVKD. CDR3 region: CAISEPALGQYF. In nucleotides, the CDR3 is TGTGCCATCAGTGAGCCAGCCTTAGGGCAGTACTTC.

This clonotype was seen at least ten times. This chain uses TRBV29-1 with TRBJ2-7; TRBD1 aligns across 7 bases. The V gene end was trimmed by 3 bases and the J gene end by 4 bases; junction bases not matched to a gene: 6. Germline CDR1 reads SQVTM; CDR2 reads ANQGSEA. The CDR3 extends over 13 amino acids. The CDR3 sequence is CSVEGQTPYEQYF. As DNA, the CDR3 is TGCAGCGTTGAGGGACAGACTCCATACGAGCAGTACTTC.

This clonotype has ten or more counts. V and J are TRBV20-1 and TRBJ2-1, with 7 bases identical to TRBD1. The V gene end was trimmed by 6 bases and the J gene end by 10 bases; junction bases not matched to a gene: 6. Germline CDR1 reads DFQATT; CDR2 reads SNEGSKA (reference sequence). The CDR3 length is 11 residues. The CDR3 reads CSARTGGEQFF. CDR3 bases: TGCAGTGCCCGGACAGGCGGCGAGCAGTTCTTC.

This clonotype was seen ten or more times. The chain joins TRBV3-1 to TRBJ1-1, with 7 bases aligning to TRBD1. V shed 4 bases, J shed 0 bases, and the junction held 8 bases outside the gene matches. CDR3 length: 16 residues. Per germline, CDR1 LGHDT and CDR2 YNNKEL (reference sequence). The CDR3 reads CASSRGSGTVNTEAFF. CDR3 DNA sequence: TGTGCCAGCAGCCGAGGGTCTGGGACAGTGAACACTGAAGCTTTCTTT.